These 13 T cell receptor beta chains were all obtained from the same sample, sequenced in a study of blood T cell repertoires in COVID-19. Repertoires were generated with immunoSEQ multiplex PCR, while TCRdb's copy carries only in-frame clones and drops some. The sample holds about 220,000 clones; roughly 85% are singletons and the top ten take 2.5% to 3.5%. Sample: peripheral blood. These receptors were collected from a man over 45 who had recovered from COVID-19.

CDR3 amino acids: CASSITGGYGYTF. The CDR3 DNA sequence: TGTGCCAGCTCAATCACAGGGGGGTATGGCTACACCTTC. The genes are TRBV18 and TRBJ1-2; 8 nucleotides agree with TRBD1. V dropped 5 bases and J dropped 5; count of bases not matched to a gene: 4. In germline, CDR1 is KGHSH, CDR2 LQKENI. This CDR3 has 13 residues.

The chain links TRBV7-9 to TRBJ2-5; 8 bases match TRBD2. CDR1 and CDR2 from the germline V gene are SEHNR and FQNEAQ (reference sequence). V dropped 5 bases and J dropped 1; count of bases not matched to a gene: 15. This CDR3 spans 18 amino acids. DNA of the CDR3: TGTGCCAGCAGCCCTAGTATGACTAGCGTTAATCTCCAAGAGACCCAGTACTTC. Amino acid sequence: CASSPSMTSVNLQETQYF.

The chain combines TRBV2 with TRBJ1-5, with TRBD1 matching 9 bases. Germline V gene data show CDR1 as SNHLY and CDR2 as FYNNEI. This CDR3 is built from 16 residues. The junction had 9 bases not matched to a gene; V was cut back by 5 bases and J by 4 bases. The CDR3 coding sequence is TGTGCCAGCAGTTGGCCGGGACAGGGTAAGAATCAGCCCCAGCATTTT. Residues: CASSWPGQGKNQPQHF.

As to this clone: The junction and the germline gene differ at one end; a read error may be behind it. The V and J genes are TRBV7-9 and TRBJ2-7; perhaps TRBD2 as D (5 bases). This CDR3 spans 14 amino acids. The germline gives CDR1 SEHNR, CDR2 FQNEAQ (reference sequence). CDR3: CASSLGGPPYEQYF. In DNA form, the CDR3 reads TGTGCCAGCAGCTTAGGAGGGCCTCCCTACGAGCAGTATTTC.

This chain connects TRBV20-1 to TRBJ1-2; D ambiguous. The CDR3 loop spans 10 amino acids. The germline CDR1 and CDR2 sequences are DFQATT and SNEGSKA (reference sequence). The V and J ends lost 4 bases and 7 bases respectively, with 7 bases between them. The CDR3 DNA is TGCAGTGCTACAAGGAGTGGCTACACCTTC. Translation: CSATRSGYTF.

The CDR3 DNA follows: TGTGCCACCAGCAGTACCGGGACTAGCGTCCTTAGCGAGCAGTTCTTC. Its protein is CATSSTGTSVLSEQFF. The V gene is TRBV15, the J gene TRBJ2-1, with TRBD2 matching 10 bases. The J segment lost 10 bases and the V segment lost 3 bases, leaving 12 bases of the junction unmatched. There are 16 residues in the CDR3. Looked up from germline, CDR1 is LNHNV and CDR2 is YYDKDF (reference sequence).

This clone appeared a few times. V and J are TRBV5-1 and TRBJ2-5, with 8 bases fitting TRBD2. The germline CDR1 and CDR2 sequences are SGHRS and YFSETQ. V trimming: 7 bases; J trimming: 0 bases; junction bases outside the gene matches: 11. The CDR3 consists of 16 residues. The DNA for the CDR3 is TGCGCCAGCGGTAGGGGGTCTAGCGGGTACCAAGAGACCCAGTACTTC. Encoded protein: CASGRGSSGYQETQYF.

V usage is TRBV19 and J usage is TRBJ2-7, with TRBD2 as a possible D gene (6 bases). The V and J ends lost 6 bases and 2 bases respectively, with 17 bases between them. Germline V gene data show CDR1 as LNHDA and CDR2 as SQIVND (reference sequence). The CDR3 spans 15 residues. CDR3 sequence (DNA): TGTGCCAGTAGCACAACCGGGACTGGAGCCTACGAGCAGTACTTC. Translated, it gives CASSTTGTGAYEQYF.

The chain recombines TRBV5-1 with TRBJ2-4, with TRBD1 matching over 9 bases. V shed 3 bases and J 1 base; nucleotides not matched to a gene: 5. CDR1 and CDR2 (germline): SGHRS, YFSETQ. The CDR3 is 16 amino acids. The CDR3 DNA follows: TGCGCCAGCAGCTGGGGGACAGGGAGTGCCAAAAACATTCAGTACTTC. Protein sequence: CASSWGTGSAKNIQYF.

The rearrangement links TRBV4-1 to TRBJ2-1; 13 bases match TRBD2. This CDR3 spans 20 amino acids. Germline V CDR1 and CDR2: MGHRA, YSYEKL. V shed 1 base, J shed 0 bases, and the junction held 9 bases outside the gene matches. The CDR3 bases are TGCGCCAGCAGCCAAGCCCTTAAGGGACTAGCGGGGCCCTCCTACAATGAGCAGTTCTTC. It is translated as CASSQALKGLAGPSYNEQFF.

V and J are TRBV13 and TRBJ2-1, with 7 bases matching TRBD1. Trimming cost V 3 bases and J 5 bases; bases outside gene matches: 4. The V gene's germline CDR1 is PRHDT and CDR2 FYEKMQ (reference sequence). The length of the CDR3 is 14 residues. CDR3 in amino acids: CASSFPGQNNEQFF. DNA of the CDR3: TGTGCCAGCAGCTTCCCGGGACAGAACAATGAGCAGTTCTTC.

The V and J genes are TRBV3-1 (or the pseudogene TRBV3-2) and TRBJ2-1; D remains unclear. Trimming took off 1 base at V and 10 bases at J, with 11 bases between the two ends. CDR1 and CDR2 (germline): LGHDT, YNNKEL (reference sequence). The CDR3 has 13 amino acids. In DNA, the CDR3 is TGTGCCAGCAGCCAAGCCCTTAGCAGAGAGCAGTTCTTC. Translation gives CASSQALSREQFF.

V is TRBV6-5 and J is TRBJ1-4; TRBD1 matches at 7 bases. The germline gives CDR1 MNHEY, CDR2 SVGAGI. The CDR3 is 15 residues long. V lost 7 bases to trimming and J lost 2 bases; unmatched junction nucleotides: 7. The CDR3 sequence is CASILTGLTNEKLFF. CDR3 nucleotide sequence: TGTGCCAGCATCCTGACAGGGTTGACTAATGAAAAACTGTTTTTT.